One sample yielded the 29 T cell receptor beta chains listed below, sequenced in a study of T cell repertoires in cytomegalovirus infection. Their recognized antigens are unknown. One entry per CDR3 protein results from TCRdb running MiXCR on the reads. The sample consists of about 700,000 distinct CDR3 sequences, 30% to 40% of them appearing once. Here the sequenced sample was cultured PBMCs, taken from culture after CMV antigen stimulation. The receptor source for this set is a human donor in good health (CMV status not recorded). Some clones in this sample may be carry-over from other donors' samples.

In its sample, this clonotype was seen a few times. The chain combines TRBV4-1 with TRBJ2-5; D could derive from TRBD1 or TRBD2 (5 bases each). The V gene's germline CDR1 is MGHRA and CDR2 YSYEKL. CDR3 size: 14 residues. Trimming shortened V by 4 bases and J by 1 base, and 10 bases separated the two germline ends. In DNA form, the CDR3 reads TGCGCCAGCAGCCCCCCGGGGACCCAAGAGACCCAGTACTTC. Its protein product is CASSPPGTQETQYF.

This clonotype was observed many times. The rearrangement joins TRBV7-2 to TRBJ2-5, with TRBD1 matching over 7 bases. Trimming cost V 5 bases and J 4 bases; bases outside gene matches: 7. Germline V gene lookup returns CDR1 SGHTA and CDR2 FQGNSA. The CDR3 sequence is 14 residues long. CDR3 loop: CASSKTGSGETQYF. In DNA, the CDR3 is TGTGCCAGCAGCAAGACAGGGAGTGGAGAGACCCAGTACTTC.

The chain joins TRBV11-2 to TRBJ2-3; D not resolved. V was cut by 2 bases and J by 6 bases, with 12 bases left in between. The CDR3 loop spans 14 amino acids. CDR1 is SGHAT, CDR2 FQNNGV, per germline. CDR3 bases: TGTGCCAGCAGCTTATCAAACCCTGGGGATACGCAGTATTTT. It yields the protein CASSLSNPGDTQYF.

V is TRBV14 and J is TRBJ2-6, with D uncertain. This CDR3 contains 15 residues. V shed 5 bases and J shed 0 bases, with 8 bases lying between them. CDR1 is SGHDN, CDR2 FVKESK, per germline. The CDR3 bases are TGTGCCAGCAGCGCATGGATCTCTGGGGCCAACGTCCTGACTTTC. Its protein product is CASSAWISGANVLTF. The full variable domain, with the rest looked up from reference TRBV14 and TRBJ2-6, is EAGVTQFPSHSVIEKGQTVTLRCDPISGHDNLYWYRRVMGKEIKFLLHFVKESKQDESGMPNNRFLAERTGGTYSTLKVQPAELEDSGVYFCASSAWISGANVLTFGAGSRLTVL.

The chain employs TRBV12-3 or TRBV12-4 and TRBJ1-3; TRBD1 matches at 8 bases. This CDR3 has 15 residues. Trimming cost V 4 bases and J 3 bases; bases outside gene matches: 5. The CDR3 DNA reads TGTGCCAGCAGTTGGACAGGGACTCGTGGAAACACCATATATTTT. Translating it yields CASSWTGTRGNTIYF.

This clonotype was recorded a few times. The rearrangement uses TRBV7-2 and TRBJ2-3; D uncertain. CDR3 length: 12 residues. V was clipped by 5 bases and J by 11 bases, with 14 bases between them. The V gene's germline CDR1 is SGHTA and CDR2 FQGNSA. The CDR3 coding sequence is TGTGCCAGCAGCCCCCTACCTTACCTGCAGTATTTT. It encodes CASSPLPYLQYF.

The V gene is TRBV2, the J gene TRBJ2-3, with 7 bases identical to TRBD2. The CDR3 sequence is 16 residues long. CDR1 SNHLY and CDR2 FYNNEI come from the germline V gene. Losses at the gene ends were 5 bases for V and 6 bases for J; bases not matched to a gene: 14. This CDR3 reads CASSPTGLVLLDTQYF. The CDR3 nucleotides read TGTGCCAGCAGTCCCACTGGACTAGTCTTGCTGGATACGCAGTATTTT.

The chain is built from TRBV7-2 and TRBJ2-7, with D perhaps matching TRBD2 (5 bases). Germline lookup yields CDR1 SGHTA and CDR2 FQGNSA. Trimming removed 5 bases from V and 0 bases from J, with 11 bases in between. This CDR3 is 14 amino acids long. The CDR3, as DNA: TGTGCCAGCAGCCCCTCGACTACCTCCTACGAGCAGTACTTC. It encodes CASSPSTTSYEQYF.

This clonotype was observed many times. The genes are TRBV19 and TRBJ2-2, with D unresolved. Germline assignment: CDR1 LNHDA and CDR2 SQIVND (reference sequence). V lost 5 bases to trimming and J lost 8 bases, with 9 bases between them. The CDR3 runs 12 residues. DNA of the CDR3: TGTGCCAGTAGTCTGGTCATAGGGGAGCTGTTTTTT. This encodes CASSLVIGELFF.

This clonotype was observed a handful of times. The chain is built from TRBV2 and TRBJ2-2; D ambiguous. V gave up 11 bases and J gave up 1 base, with 14 bases separating them. The germline V gene encodes CDR1 SNHLY and CDR2 FYNNEI. This CDR3 region has 14 residues. CDR3 residues: CAQPRGLNTGELFF. In DNA, the CDR3 is TGTGCCCAGCCCCGAGGTCTGAACACCGGGGAGCTGTTTTTT.

This clonotype was observed at least ten times. The V call is TRBV12-5, the J call TRBJ2-1, with 7 bases fitting TRBD2. After removal of 6 bases from V and 6 bases from J, the junction contained 11 bases not matched to a gene. This CDR3 is 15 amino acids long. The germline gives CDR1 LGHNT, CDR2 FRNRAP. The CDR3 sequence is CASGYDGGRANEQFF. Written as DNA, the CDR3 is TGTGCTAGTGGATACGACGGGGGGAGAGCCAATGAGCAGTTCTTC.

In this sample, this clonotype turned up a few times. The DNA for the CDR3 is TGTGCCAGCAGCCCCGGGGTAGACGAGCAGTACTTC. This translates into CASSPGVDEQYF. This sequence joins TRBV7-2 and TRBJ2-7; maybe TRBD2 (5 bases). CDR3 length equals 12 residues. V lost 5 bases and J 5 bases, leaving 10 bases between the germline ends. Germline V lookup: CDR1 SGHTA, CDR2 FQGNSA.

The chain combines TRBV7-6 with TRBJ2-3, with D uncertain. Trimming removed 1 base at V and 5 bases at J, with 13 bases between. This CDR3 comprises 15 residues. Looked up from germline, CDR1 is SGHVS and CDR2 is FNYEAQ. DNA of the CDR3: TGTGCCAGCAGCTTAGAGGGTATCACACGAGATACGCAGTATTTT. This encodes CASSLEGITRDTQYF. Combining the CDR3 with reference TRBV7-6 and TRBJ2-3 gives the whole variable domain GAGVSQSPRYKVTKRGQDVALRCDPISGHVSLYWYRQALGQGPEFLTYFNYEAQQDKSGLPNDRFSAERPEGSISTLTIQRTEQRDSAMYRCASSLEGITRDTQYFGPGTRLTVL.

In this sample, this clonotype turned up a few times. The rearrangement links TRBV6-1 to TRBJ2-3; 8 nucleotides agree with TRBD2. The CDR3 has 16 residues. V lost 6 bases to trimming and J lost 0 bases; unmatched junction nucleotides: 8. CDR1 is MNHNS, CDR2 SASEGT, per germline. The CDR3 region is CASRYGGAWSTDTQYF. The CDR3 DNA reads TGTGCCAGCAGATACGGGGGGGCCTGGAGCACAGATACGCAGTATTTT.

This clonotype was seen repeatedly, ten times or more. This chain connects TRBV7-2 to TRBJ1-5; TRBD1 is a possible D gene (5 bases). V was pared by 1 base and J by 4 bases, with 11 bases between. The CDR3 has 15 residues. Germline CDR1 reads SGHTA; CDR2 reads FQGNSA. CDR3 DNA: TGTGCCAGCAGCTTAGGAGGGACGGGTAATCAGCCCCAGCATTTT. The encoded protein is CASSLGGTGNQPQHF. The full variable domain, with the rest looked up from reference TRBV7-2 and TRBJ1-5, is GAGVSQSPSNKVTEKGKDVELRCDPISGHTALYWYRQSLGQGLEFLIYFQGNSAPDKSGLPSDRFSAERTGGSVSTLTIQRTQQEDSAVYLCASSLGGTGNQPQHFGDGTRLSIL.

The gene calls are TRBV19 and TRBJ1-5; D is perhaps TRBD1 (5 bases). Between the trimmed V and J ends, which lost 1 base and 4 bases, there was a span of 11 bases. Per germline, CDR1 LNHDA and CDR2 SQIVND (reference sequence). This CDR3 is 15 amino acids long. The CDR3 DNA follows: TGTGCCAGTAGTATAGTCGGGGACGGGAATCAGCCCCAGCATTTT. It is translated as CASSIVGDGNQPQHF.

This clonotype was counted a few times. The rearrangement joins TRBV7-2 to TRBJ2-3; 7 bases map to TRBD2. Germline assignment: CDR1 SGHTA and CDR2 FQGNSA. There are 13 residues in the CDR3. The J segment lost 9 bases and the V segment lost 5 bases, leaving 8 bases of the junction unmatched. The CDR3 DNA follows: TGTGCCAGCAGCCCAGATACGGGGGGAACGCAGTATTTT. Translating it yields CASSPDTGGTQYF.

With respect to this clonotype: The junction departs from germline at one end; a sequencing error may be responsible. In DNA form, the CDR3 reads TGTGCCAGCAGCTTGGCGGGAGGGTCTGAGGGGGTCTTT. Translation: CASSLAGGSEGVF. The J gene is TRBJ1-1, the V gene TRBV5-6; D is perhaps TRBD1 (6 bases). CDR1 SGHDT and CDR2 YYEEEE come from the germline V gene. CDR3 size: 13 residues.

V gene TRBV6-1 combines with J gene TRBJ1-2, with a possible D match to TRBD1 (5 bases). Germline lookup yields CDR1 MNHNS and CDR2 SASEGT. The V end lost 6 bases, the J end lost 2 bases, and 10 bases lay between the germline ends. CDR3 length equals 13 residues. DNA of the CDR3: TGTGCCAGCAGACCTCAGGGCAACTATGGCTACACCTTC. This codes for CASRPQGNYGYTF.

This clonotype appeared many times. CDR3 DNA sequence: TGTGCCAGCAGCGGACCAGGACAAGAGACCCAGTACTTC. It is translated as CASSGPGQETQYF. The V gene is TRBV7-8, the J gene TRBJ2-5; D is ambiguous. The ends were cut back, 5 bases at V and 2 bases at J, with 9 bases in the middle. Germline V lookup: CDR1 SGHVS, CDR2 FQNEAQ. CDR3 length: 13 amino acids.

The chain couples TRBV20-1 to TRBJ1-2, with 7 bases matching TRBD1. With 6 bases clipped from V and 4 bases from J, the junction kept 5 bases outside the gene matches. Germline CDR1 is DFQATT and CDR2 is SNEGSKA (reference sequence). CDR3 size: 12 residues. In nucleotides, the CDR3 is TGCAGTGCCCCCCGGACAGGCTATGGCTACACCTTC. It translates to CSAPRTGYGYTF.

The sample holds many counts of this clonotype. This chain joins TRBV7-6 and TRBJ2-3, with 12 bases fitting TRBD2. The CDR3 runs 16 residues. The germline CDR1 and CDR2 sequences are SGHVS and FNYEAQ. With 5 bases clipped from V and 1 base from J, the junction kept 4 bases outside the gene matches. CDR3 coding DNA: TGTGCCAGCAGCCGTAGACTAGCGGGGGGCACAGATACGCAGTATTTT. This gives the protein CASSRRLAGGTDTQYF.

The chain combines TRBV7-2 with TRBJ2-7; D ambiguous. V was pared by 1 base and J by 2 bases, with 15 bases between. The CDR3 extends over 16 amino acids. The germline V gene has CDR1 SGHTA and CDR2 FQGNSA. The CDR3 sequence: CASSLVAVRSAYEQYF. As DNA, the CDR3 is TGTGCCAGCAGCTTAGTCGCCGTACGGTCAGCCTACGAGCAGTACTTC.

This sequence joins TRBV27 and TRBJ2-5; 7 nucleotides match TRBD2. V shed 6 bases, J shed 5 bases, and the junction held 9 bases outside the gene matches. Looked up from germline, CDR1 is MNHEY and CDR2 is SMNVEV (reference sequence). The CDR3 spans 14 residues. DNA for the CDR3: TGTGCCAGCAGGAGGGGCGGGAGCTATGAGACCCAGTACTTC. Amino acids: CASRRGGSYETQYF.

The J gene is TRBJ2-1, the V gene TRBV29-1; TRBD1 is a possible D gene (7 bases). The CDR3 contains 18 residues. V shed 3 bases and J shed 1 base, with 22 bases lying between them. CDR1 and CDR2 from the germline V gene are SQVTM and ANQGSEA. The DNA for the CDR3 is TGCAGCGTTGAGGGGGTCAGGGGGGCCGAAGAATCCTACAATGAGCAGTTCTTC. Amino acids: CSVEGVRGAEESYNEQFF.

This clonotype was observed a handful of times. The rearrangement joins TRBV7-8 to TRBJ1-5, with D possibly TRBD1 on 5 matching bases. CDR3 length equals 15 residues. V was cut by 3 bases and J by 4 bases, with 13 bases left in between. CDR1 is SGHVS, CDR2 FQNEAQ, per germline. DNA of the CDR3: TGTGCCAGCAGCTTCGGGGGTAATTGGAATCAGCCCCAGCATTTT. Protein: CASSFGGNWNQPQHF. Combining the CDR3 with reference TRBV7-8 and TRBJ1-5 gives the whole variable domain GAGVSQSPRYKVAKRGQDVALRCDPISGHVSLFWYQQALGQGPEFLTYFQNEAQLDKSGLPSDRFFAERPEGSVSTLKIQRTQQEDSAVYLCASSFGGNWNQPQHFGDGTRLSIL.

The chain joins TRBV12-3 or TRBV12-4 to TRBJ1-2; 7 positions agree with TRBD1. Trimming cost V 7 bases and J 5 bases; bases outside gene matches: 10. This CDR3 has 14 amino acids. The CDR3 is CASNPDRLPYGYTF. For the CDR3, the DNA is TGTGCCAGCAATCCGGACAGGCTTCCTTATGGCTACACCTTC.

The sample holds many counts of this clonotype. This chain links TRBV7-6 with TRBJ1-6, with a tentative D call TRBD1 (5 bases). CDR1 and CDR2 from the germline V gene are SGHVS and FNYEAQ. The CDR3 runs to 14 residues. V lost 5 bases and J lost 9, with 14 bases in between. The CDR3: CASSPSGGSSPLHF. The CDR3 DNA reads TGTGCCAGCAGCCCCTCGGGGGGTAGTTCACCCCTCCACTTT.

This clonotype turned up a few times. The J gene is TRBJ2-3, the V gene TRBV7-9; D is perhaps TRBD2 (5 bases). Between the trimmed V and J ends, which lost 10 bases and 3 bases, there was a span of 26 bases. Germline CDR1 is SEHNR and CDR2 is FQNEAQ (reference sequence). This CDR3 contains 17 residues. CDR3 coding DNA: TGTGCCATCTCCGAAGACTCCAGAGGACTGGGAACAGATACGCAGTATTTT. Amino acid sequence: CAISEDSRGLGTDTQYF.